Described below is a single T cell receptor beta chain sequence and its context. CDR1 and CDR2 from the germline V gene are SGHNT and YYREEE (reference sequence). V trimming: 6 bases; J trimming: 7 bases; junction bases outside the gene matches: 15. CDR3 length equals 15 residues. The sample comes from a study of blood T cell repertoires in COVID-19. The overall study: Samples came from the United States, Italy and Spain, spanning acute and convalescent COVID-19. PBMCs, B-cell-depleted T cells, or T cells provided the cDNA or gDNA that made up the material.

Study processing details: Nucleated cell number was recorded as an estimate derived from reference gene primer amplification. Clones were read by immunoSEQ multiplex PCR, and TCRdb kept only the in-frame ones, dropping some. D and trimming come from the DNA, and the V and J calls and clone size come from that table. The top ten clones hold around 5.4% of a sample with 230,000 or so clones, around 85% of them seen once. The chain joins TRBV5-4 to TRBJ2-7; 8 nucleotides line up with TRBD1. The source of this sequence is a human donor in a cohort sampled during active COVID-19. Sequencing input: peripheral blood. Here the CDR3 reads CASTADRDRPGEQYF. CDR3 coding DNA: TGTGCCAGCACCGCCGACCGGGACAGGCCCGGGGAGCAGTACTTC.